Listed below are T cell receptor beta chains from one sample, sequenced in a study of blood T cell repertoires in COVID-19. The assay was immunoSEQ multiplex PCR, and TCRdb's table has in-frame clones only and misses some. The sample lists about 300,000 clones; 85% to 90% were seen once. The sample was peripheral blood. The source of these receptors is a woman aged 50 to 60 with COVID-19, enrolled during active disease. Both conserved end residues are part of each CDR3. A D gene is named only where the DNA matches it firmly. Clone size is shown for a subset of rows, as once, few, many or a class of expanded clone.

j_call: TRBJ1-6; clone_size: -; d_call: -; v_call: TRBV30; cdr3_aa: CAWSGREVAPLHF; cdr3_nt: TGTGCCTGGAGTGGCAGGGAGGTTGCGCCCCTCCACTTT
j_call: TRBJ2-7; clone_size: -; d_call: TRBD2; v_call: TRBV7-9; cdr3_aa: CASRLLAGDYEQYF; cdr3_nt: TGTGCCAGCAGGCTACTAGCGGGAGACTACGAGCAGTACTTC
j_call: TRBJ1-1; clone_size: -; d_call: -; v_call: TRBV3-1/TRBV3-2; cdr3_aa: CASSQANNAGQAFF; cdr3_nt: TGTGCCAGCAGCCAAGCCAACAACGCGGGACAAGCTTTCTTT
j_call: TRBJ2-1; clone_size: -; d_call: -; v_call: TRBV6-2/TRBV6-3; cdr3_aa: CASSASSSGNEQFF; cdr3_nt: TGTGCCAGCAGTGCCTCCAGTTCGGGCAATGAGCAGTTCTTC
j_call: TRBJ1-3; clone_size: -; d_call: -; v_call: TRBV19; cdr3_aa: CASSIDSSSGNTIYF; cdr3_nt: TGTGCCAGTAGTATAGATTCGAGCTCTGGAAACACCATATATTTT
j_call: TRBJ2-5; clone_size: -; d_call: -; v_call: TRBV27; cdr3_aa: CASSSPLKTQYF; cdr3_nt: TGTGCCAGCAGTTCTCCCCTAAAGACCCAGTACTTC
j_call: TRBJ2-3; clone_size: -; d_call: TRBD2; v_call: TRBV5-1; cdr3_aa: CASSLSMTSGSADTQYF; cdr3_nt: TGCGCCAGCAGCTTGTCTATGACGAGCGGGAGTGCAGATACGCAGTATTTT
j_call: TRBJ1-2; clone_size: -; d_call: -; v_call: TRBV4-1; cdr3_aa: CASSQEGTPGPYGYTF; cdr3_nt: TGCGCCAGCAGCCAAGAAGGGACACCGGGGCCCTATGGCTACACCTTC
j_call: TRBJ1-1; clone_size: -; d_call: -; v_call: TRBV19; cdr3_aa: CATRTEWNTEAFF; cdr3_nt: TGTGCCACTAGGACAGAGTGGAACACTGAAGCTTTCTTT
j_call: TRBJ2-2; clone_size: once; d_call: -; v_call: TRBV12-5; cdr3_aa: CASGLFLAGDGELFF; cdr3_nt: TGTGCTAGTGGTTTATTTCTGGCAGGTGACGGGGAGCTGTTTTTT
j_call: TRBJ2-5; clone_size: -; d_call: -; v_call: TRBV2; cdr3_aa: CASSEEGVPKETQYF; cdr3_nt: TGTGCCAGCAGTGAGGAGGGAGTCCCGAAAGAGACCCAGTACTTC
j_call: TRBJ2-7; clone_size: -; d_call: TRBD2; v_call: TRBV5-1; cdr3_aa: CASRTGTSGAYEQYF; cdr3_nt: TGCGCCAGCAGGACCGGGACTAGCGGTGCCTACGAGCAGTACTTC
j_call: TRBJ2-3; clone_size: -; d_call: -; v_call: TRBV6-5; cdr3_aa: CASTDVYRAQYF; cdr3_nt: TGTGCCAGCACCGACGTGTATCGGGCGCAGTATTTT
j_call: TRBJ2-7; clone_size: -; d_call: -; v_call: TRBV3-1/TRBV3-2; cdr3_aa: CASSHASYEQYF; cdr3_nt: TGTGCCAGCAGCCATGCCAGCTACGAGCAGTACTTC
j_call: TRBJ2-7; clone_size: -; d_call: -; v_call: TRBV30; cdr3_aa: CARGGGGSMIEQYF; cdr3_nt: TGTGCCCGAGGGGGGGGAGGTTCCATGATCGAGCAGTACTTC
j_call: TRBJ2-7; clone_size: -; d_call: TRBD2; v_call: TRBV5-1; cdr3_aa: CASSFSGSSYEQYF; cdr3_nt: TGCGCCAGCAGCTTTAGCGGGAGCTCCTACGAGCAGTACTTC
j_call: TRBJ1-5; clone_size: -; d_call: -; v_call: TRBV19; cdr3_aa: CASSMGLYLSNQPQHF; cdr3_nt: TGTGCCAGTAGTATGGGACTATATTTAAGCAATCAGCCCCAGCATTTT
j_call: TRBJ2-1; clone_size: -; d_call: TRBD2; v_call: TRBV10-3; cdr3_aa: CAISESTSGRGNEQFF; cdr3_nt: TGTGCCATCAGTGAGTCAACTAGCGGGAGGGGTAATGAGCAGTTCTTC
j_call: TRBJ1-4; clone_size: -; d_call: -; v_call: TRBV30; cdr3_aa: CALERGFNEKLFF; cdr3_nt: TGTGCCTTGGAGAGGGGGTTTAATGAAAAACTGTTTTTT
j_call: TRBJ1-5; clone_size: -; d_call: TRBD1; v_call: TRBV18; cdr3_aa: CASSPTTGYQPQHF; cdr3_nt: TGTGCCAGCTCACCAACGACAGGGTATCAGCCCCAGCATTTT
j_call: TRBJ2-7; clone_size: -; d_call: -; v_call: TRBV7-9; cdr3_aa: CASTGRGHFVYEQYF; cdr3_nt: TGTGCCAGCACGGGTAGGGGACACTTTGTCTACGAGCAGTACTTC
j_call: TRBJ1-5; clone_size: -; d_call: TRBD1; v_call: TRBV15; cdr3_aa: CATSPGQSNQPQHF; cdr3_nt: TGTGCCACCAGCCCGGGACAGTCCAATCAGCCCCAGCATTTT
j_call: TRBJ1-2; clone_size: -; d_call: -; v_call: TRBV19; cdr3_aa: CASLPGASYGYTF; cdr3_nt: TGTGCCAGTCTGCCAGGGGCGAGCTATGGCTACACCTTC
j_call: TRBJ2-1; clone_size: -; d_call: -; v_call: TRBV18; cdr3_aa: CASSSALSSYNEQFF; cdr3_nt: TGTGCCAGCTCAAGCGCCTTGAGCTCCTACAATGAGCAGTTCTTC
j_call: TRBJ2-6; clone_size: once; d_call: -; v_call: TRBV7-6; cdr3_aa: CASSPLTVVSSGANVLTF; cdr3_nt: TGTGCCAGCAGCCCTCTGACAGTTGTTAGCTCTGGGGCCAACGTCCTGACTTTC
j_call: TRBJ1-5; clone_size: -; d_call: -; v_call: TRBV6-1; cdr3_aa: CASSEAAFGGHQPQHF; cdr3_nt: TGTGCCAGCAGTGAAGCTGCTTTCGGGGGACATCAGCCCCAGCATTTT
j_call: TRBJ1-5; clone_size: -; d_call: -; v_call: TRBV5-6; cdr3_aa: CASSLGGELGHQPQHF; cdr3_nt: TGTGCCAGCAGCTTGGGAGGAGAACTAGGGCATCAGCCCCAGCATTTT
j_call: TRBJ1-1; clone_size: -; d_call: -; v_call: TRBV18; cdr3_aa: CASSPMSTASYTEAFF; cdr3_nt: TGTGCCAGCTCACCAATGTCCACAGCTTCCTACACTGAAGCTTTCTTT
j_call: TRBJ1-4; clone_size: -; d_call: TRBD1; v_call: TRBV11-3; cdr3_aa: CASSVRGQGFEKLFF; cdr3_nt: TGTGCCAGCAGCGTACGGGGACAGGGTTTTGAAAAACTGTTTTTT
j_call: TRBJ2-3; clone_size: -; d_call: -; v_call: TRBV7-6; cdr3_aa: CASSPRGSGGFTDTQYF; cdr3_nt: TGTGCCAGCAGCCCTCGGGGGTCGGGTGGATTCACAGATACGCAGTATTTT
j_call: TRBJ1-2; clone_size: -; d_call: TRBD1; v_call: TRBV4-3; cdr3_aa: CASSQEGGTGTILYGYTF; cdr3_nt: TGCGCCAGCAGCCAAGAAGGGGGGACAGGGACAATTCTCTATGGCTACACCTTC
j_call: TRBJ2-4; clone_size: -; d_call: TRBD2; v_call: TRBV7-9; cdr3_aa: CASSSTGTNHIQYF; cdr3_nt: TGTGCCAGCAGCTCAACCGGGACTAATCACATTCAGTACTTC
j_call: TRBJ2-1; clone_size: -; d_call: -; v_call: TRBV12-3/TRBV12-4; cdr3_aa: CAVENYNEQFF; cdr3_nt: TGTGCCGTAGAGAACTACAATGAGCAGTTCTTC
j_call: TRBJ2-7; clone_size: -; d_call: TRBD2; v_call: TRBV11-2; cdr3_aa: CASSLSGSSSYEQYF; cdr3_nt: TGTGCCAGCAGCCTTAGCGGGAGTAGCTCCTACGAGCAGTACTTC